This T cell receptor beta chain was sequenced in a study of PD-1 blockade in classical Hodgkin lymphoma. General study results and limits: Researchers reported that CD4+ TCR diversity, though not CD8+, rose significantly by C4D1.

Only in-frame clones appear in the TCRdb table, and some are missing; sequencing was by immunoSEQ multiplex PCR. The sample shows some 95,000 clones, 89% of them seen only once. About this clone: What it recognizes is unknown.

Each patient relapsed following autologous stem cell transplantation, and prior brentuximab vedotin exposure differed. Best responses fell into complete response, partial response or progressive disease. The CDR3 consists of 13 residues. The origin of this receptor is a human donor with classical Hodgkin lymphoma. The V and J genes are TRBV21-1 and TRBJ1-3. TRBV21-1 is shown as a pseudogene. The sequenced sample was peripheral blood mononuclear cells (PBMCs), obtained before the second cycle of nivolumab. The CDR3 sequence: CASSELPGGTIYF. In nucleotides, the CDR3 is TGTGCCAGCAGCGAGTTACCGGGCGGCACCATATATTTT.